These 19 T cell receptor beta chains share one sample of origin, sequenced in a study of response to subunit inactivated influenza vaccine. TCRdb ran MiXCR on the RT-PCR reads and lists one entry per CDR3 protein. Among about 700,000 distinct CDR3 sequences listed, around 14% were seen once. Sequences were derived from PBMCs from blood, sampled 14 days before vaccination. The source of these receptors is a man in his fifties or sixties who received an inactivated influenza vaccine.

J is TRBJ2-7 and V is TRBV20-1, with D perhaps TRBD2 (6 bases). Germline CDR1 reads DFQATT; CDR2 reads SNEGSKA (reference sequence). V lost 0 bases and J 3 bases, leaving 15 bases between the germline ends. This CDR3 comprises 15 residues. DNA of the CDR3: TGCAGTGCTAGAGAAAGAGGGAGGCTCGACTACGAGCAGTACTTC. The encoded protein is CSARERGRLDYEQYF.

This clonotype appeared many times. The V call is TRBV27, the J call TRBJ2-5; weak D call: TRBD2 (7 bases). Germline values: CDR1 MNHEY, CDR2 SMNVEV (reference sequence). This CDR3 contains 14 residues. V lost 4 bases to trimming and J lost 8 bases, with 17 bases between them. CDR3 sequence: CASSSAGAEETQYF. CDR3 nucleotides: TGTGCCAGCAGTTCTGCGGGGGCTGAGGAAACCCAGTACTTC.

The V call is TRBV4-2, the J call TRBJ2-7, with a possible D match to TRBD2 (6 bases). V was trimmed by 0 bases and J by 3 bases, leaving 9 bases between them. Germline V gene data show CDR1 as LGHNA and CDR2 as YNFKEQ. The CDR3 has 14 residues. This chain's CDR3 is CASSQEPGDYEQYF. Here the CDR3 DNA reads TGTGCCAGCAGCCAAGAACCGGGGGACTACGAGCAGTACTTC.

In its sample, this clonotype was seen a few times. The chain employs TRBV18 and TRBJ2-5, with 8 bases lining up with TRBD1. This CDR3 spans 15 amino acids. Looked up from germline, CDR1 is KGHSH and CDR2 is LQKENI. V gave up 2 bases and J gave up 4 bases; unmatched junction bases: 6. This CDR3 reads CASSPAGGFGETQYF. CDR3 in DNA: TGTGCCAGCTCACCAGCAGGGGGCTTCGGAGAGACCCAGTACTTC.

The chain combines TRBV20-1 with TRBJ2-7; D perhaps matches TRBD1 (6 bases). Germline V gives CDR1 DFQATT, CDR2 SNEGSKA (reference sequence). V was pared by 2 bases and J by 6 bases, with 32 bases between. The CDR3 is 19 amino acids. The chain's CDR3 is CSARLRGGRTPVIGVEQYF. As DNA, the CDR3 is TGCAGTGCTAGACTCCGAGGGGGAAGAACCCCGGTGATTGGTGTCGAGCAGTACTTC.

A few counts support this clonotype. The chain carries TRBV4-2 and TRBJ1-2, with TRBD1 matching 7 bases. With 0 bases clipped from V and 8 bases from J, the junction kept 15 bases outside the gene matches. There are 17 residues in the CDR3. Germline V lookup: CDR1 LGHNA, CDR2 YNFKEQ. The CDR3 loop reads CASSQDSARGYVRGYTF. The CDR3 coding sequence is TGTGCCAGCAGCCAAGATTCCGCCAGGGGGTATGTTCGGGGCTACACCTTC.

This clonotype was counted many times. V usage is TRBV5-1 and J usage is TRBJ1-1; D not resolved. The CDR3 extends over 16 amino acids. With 1 base removed from V and 0 bases from J, the gap between germline ends came to 13 bases. Germline V gene sequence: CDR1 SGHRS, CDR2 YFSETQ. The CDR3 sequence is CASSLRAMGLNTEAFF. In DNA, the CDR3 is TGCGCCAGCAGCTTGAGGGCGATGGGCTTGAACACTGAAGCTTTCTTT.

The table lists this clonotype with a few counts. This chain connects TRBV6-1 to TRBJ1-1; tentatively, D is TRBD1 (5 bases). The CDR3 sequence is 14 residues long. Germline values: CDR1 MNHNS, CDR2 SASEGT. Trimming took 6 bases from V and 1 from J, leaving 12 bases between them. Here the CDR3 reads CASRNRNKNTEAFF. The CDR3 DNA is TGTGCCAGCAGGAACAGGAACAAGAACACTGAAGCTTTCTTT.

The chain employs TRBV29-1 and TRBJ1-2; D not certain. CDR3 size: 13 residues. Germline lookup yields CDR1 SQVTM and CDR2 ANQGSEA. Trimming removed 3 bases at V and 4 bases at J, with 12 bases between. The CDR3 nucleotides are TGCAGCGTTGACAGAATTTCAGGCTATGGCTACACCTTC. It encodes CSVDRISGYGYTF.

This clonotype was picked up a small number of times. The chain combines TRBV10-3 with TRBJ2-5; 10 nucleotides agree with TRBD2. There are 16 residues in the CDR3. Germline values: CDR1 ENHRY, CDR2 SYGVKD. Losses at the gene ends were 0 bases for V and 2 bases for J; bases not matched to a gene: 3. The CDR3 protein is CAISESTSGWQETQYF. The DNA of the CDR3 is TGTGCCATCAGTGAGTCGACTAGCGGGTGGCAAGAGACCCAGTACTTC.

This rearrangement joins TRBV27 to TRBJ2-2, with 10 bases matching TRBD2. Per the germline V gene, CDR1 is MNHEY and CDR2 is SMNVEV (reference sequence). The V gene end was trimmed by 7 bases and the J gene end by 7 bases; junction bases not matched to a gene: 12. The CDR3 runs to 16 residues. The CDR3 spells CASTFLGLAGVGELFF. The CDR3 region has the DNA TGTGCCAGCACCTTCCTCGGGCTAGCGGGGGTCGGGGAGCTGTTTTTT.

The rearrangement uses TRBV28 and TRBJ1-5, with TRBD1 as a possible D gene (6 bases). Germline-derived CDR1 and CDR2 are MDHEN and SYDVKM. V shed 3 bases and J shed 6 bases, with 15 bases lying between them. This CDR3 has 15 amino acids. The CDR3 DNA sequence: TGTGCCAGCAGTTTCGCCGGGGGCGCGGGTCAGCCCCAGCATTTT. Amino acid sequence: CASSFAGGAGQPQHF.

V is TRBV2 and J is TRBJ1-5; 7 bases match TRBD1. The length of the CDR3 is 15 residues. Trimming removed 5 bases from V and 1 base from J; junction bases left unmatched: 5. Germline lookup yields CDR1 SNHLY and CDR2 FYNNEI. The CDR3 region has the DNA TGTGCCAGCAGTCACAGGGGAGAGAGCAATCAGCCCCAGCATTTT. Its protein is CASSHRGESNQPQHF.

The V call is TRBV5-6, the J call TRBJ2-7; D might be TRBD2 (6 bases). V shed 6 bases and J shed 4 bases, with 11 bases lying between them. Germline-derived CDR1 and CDR2 are SGHDT and YYEEEE. The CDR3 length is 12 residues. CDR3 sequence (DNA): TGTGCCAGCATGAGGAGGGGATACGAGCAGTACTTC. This gives the protein CASMRRGYEQYF. Using reference TRBV5-6 and TRBJ2-7 for the parts outside the CDR3, the full variable domain is DAGVTQSPTHLIKTRGQQVTLRCSPKSGHDTVSWYQQALGQGPQFIFQYYEEEERQRGNFPDRFSGHQFPNYSSELNVNALLLGDSALYLCASMRRGYEQYFGPGTRLTVT.

J is TRBJ2-3 and V is TRBV20-1; D possibly uses TRBD1 or TRBD2 (5 bases each). CDR1 is DFQATT, CDR2 SNEGSKA, per germline (reference sequence). Trimming removed 3 bases at V and 3 bases at J, with 13 bases between. The CDR3 is made up of 14 amino acids. The CDR3 is CSARGEEGTDTQYF. Here the CDR3 DNA reads TGCAGTGCTAGGGGTGAAGAGGGGACAGATACGCAGTATTTT.

This clonotype was observed a handful of times. V gene TRBV12-3 or TRBV12-4 combines with J gene TRBJ2-7, with D perhaps matching TRBD1 (6 bases). Trimming took off 5 bases at V and 3 bases at J, with 20 bases between the two ends. This CDR3 has 16 amino acids. In DNA form, the CDR3 reads TGTGCCAGCAGTCTGCGCTCACAGGGACGCCTCTACGAGCAGTACTTC. It yields the protein CASSLRSQGRLYEQYF.

This rearrangement joins TRBV30 to TRBJ2-2; tentatively, D is TRBD1 (5 bases). The CDR3 contains 13 residues. The germline CDR1 and CDR2 sequences are GTSNPN and SVGIG (reference sequence). V gave up 3 bases and J gave up 4 bases, with 9 bases separating them. CDR3 sequence reads: CAWSSQGTGELFF. CDR3 DNA sequence: TGTGCCTGGAGCTCCCAGGGCACCGGGGAGCTGTTTTTT.

The chain uses TRBV11-2 and TRBJ2-7, with D maybe TRBD2 (6 bases). The CDR3 has 16 amino acids. Germline values: CDR1 SGHAT, CDR2 FQNNGV. Trimming pared 2 bases from V and 3 bases from J, leaving 17 bases between. CDR3 in amino acids: CASSLTSGTAFYEQYF. In nucleotides, the CDR3 is TGTGCCAGCAGCTTAACGTCCGGGACTGCCTTCTACGAGCAGTACTTC.

This clonotype was detected ten times or more. The gene calls are TRBV29-1 and TRBJ2-2; D ambiguous. CDR3 length equals 10 residues. V lost 7 bases to trimming and J lost 6 bases, with 6 bases between them. CDR1 is SQVTM and CDR2 is ANQGSEA in the germline V gene. The CDR3 sequence is CSGWAGELFF. The DNA for the CDR3 is TGCAGCGGCTGGGCCGGGGAGCTGTTTTTT.